This TCR beta chain was documented in a study of control samples from healthy donors and cancer patients. The germline CDR1 and CDR2 sequences are KGHSH and LQKENI. This CDR3 has 15 residues. Trimming pared 5 bases from V and 7 bases from J, leaving 15 bases between. This clone was recorded only once. Sequencing used immunoSEQ multiplex PCR; TCRdb keeps in-frame clones, though not all of them. The sample has about 55,000 clones, roughly 95% seen once. This TCR came from a woman younger than 35 in good health. V usage is TRBV18 and J usage is TRBJ1-6; D may be TRBD1 (5 bases). Source material: blood. Written as DNA, the CDR3 is TGTGCCAGCTCAAACCGGGACCGAGAGAATTCACCCCTCCACTTT. As protein: CASSNRDRENSPLHF.